This T cell receptor (beta chain) is from a study of T-cell reconstitution after alpha-beta-depleted transplantation in children (dated by TCRdb to 2016 to 2017). About the investigation overall: Using TCR repertoire profiling, the study quantitatively followed how T-cell immune reconstitution unfolded in children after TCRalphabeta/CD19-depleted allogeneic hematopoietic cell transplantation.

The germline V gene yields MGHRA for CDR1 and YSYEKL for CDR2. The CDR3 contains 16 residues, cysteine and phenylalanine counted. Only CDR3 DNA is held: 48 bases, read in frame from base 1. V was cut back by 4 bases and J by 4 bases, leaving a gap of 20 bases between them. Libraries were prepared through PCR. Instrument used: Illumina HiSeq 2500. To normalize quantification of the TCRbeta repertoire, the TCR libraries were built with molecular barcoding that relied on unique molecular identifiers. The public sequencing data were trimmed at Q25 with fastp and processed into clonotypes with MiXCR by TCRdb, which kept only in-frame beta chains. CDR3 protein duplicates are merged, each entry listing the most common genes and DNA. The sample profile shows some 340,000 distinct CDR3 sequences; 9% to 12% of them were found once. Under 3% of the sample lies in the top ten. On this clonotype itself: The antigen it recognizes is unknown. Base qualities are not at hand, and no much larger clone is one base apart.

Material: PBMCs from the stem cell graft donor, obtained from the stem cell graft. The sequence joins TRBV4-1 to TRBJ2-7, and perhaps TRBD2 as D gene, on 6 matching bases. The clonotype comes from a human donor who donated a stem cell graft to a child with acute lymphoblastic leukemia. This receptor carries the CDR3 CASSRSVGGGDYEQYF. The nucleotide sequence is TGCGCCAGCAGCCGATCTGTGGGAGGCGGGGATTACGAGCAGTACTTC.